One sample yielded the 25 T cell receptor beta chains listed below, sequenced in a study of cytomegalovirus exposure and HLA in healthy donors. The PCR used 60 Vbeta and 13 Jbeta primers. Measured with immunoSEQ multiplex PCR; TCRdb has only the in-frame clones, and not every one. The sample shows over 75,000 clones, approximately 70% of them seen only once. The sequencing input was PBMCs. Receptors originate from a man in his thirties or forties in good health and CMV-seronegative.

CDR3 sequence reads: CASSWRGGETQYF. CDR3 coding DNA: TGCGCCAGCAGCTGGCGGGGAGGGGAGACCCAGTACTTC. V gene TRBV4-1 combines with J gene TRBJ2-5; 7 nucleotides match TRBD2. This CDR3 has 13 amino acids. Germline lookup yields CDR1 MGHRA and CDR2 YSYEKL. With V trimmed by 5 bases and J by 5 bases, 5 bases remained unmatched.

This chain uses TRBV6-5 with TRBJ2-7; weak D call: TRBD2 (5 bases). CDR1 is MNHEY, CDR2 SVGAGI, per germline. The V gene lost 6 bases and the J gene lost 7 bases, with 16 bases spanning the gap. The CDR3 has 13 amino acids. Written as DNA, the CDR3 is TGTGCCAGCAGACGTTGGACCGAGGGAGAGCAGTACTTC. Residues: CASRRWTEGEQYF.

The chain joins TRBV5-5 to TRBJ1-1; TRBD1 matches 9 bases. CDR1 SGHKS and CDR2 YYEKEE come from the germline V gene (reference sequence). V shed 4 bases and J 1 base; nucleotides not matched to a gene: 14. The CDR3 is 18 amino acids. The CDR3 DNA reads TGTGCCAGCAGCGGGACAGGGAGGGTGGGAGTCGGGAACACTGAAGCTTTCTTT. Translating it yields CASSGTGRVGVGNTEAFF.

The genes are TRBV27 and TRBJ1-5; D gene unclear. The germline CDR1 and CDR2 sequences are MNHEY and SMNVEV (reference sequence). This CDR3 spans 12 amino acids. V dropped 3 bases and J dropped 4 bases, with 4 bases sitting between them. In DNA, the CDR3 is TGTGCCAGCAGTTTTAGTAATCAGCCCCAGCATTTT. It specifies CASSFSNQPQHF.

This clone came up a few times. The gene calls are TRBV9 and TRBJ1-1; D might be TRBD1 (6 bases). Deletions cut 6 bases from V and 0 bases from J, with 15 bases between. Germline V gives CDR1 SGDLS, CDR2 YYNGEE. This CDR3 region has 15 residues. CDR3 sequence: CASKEVGTMNTEAFF. CDR3 sequence (DNA): TGTGCCAGCAAAGAAGTTGGGACAATGAACACTGAAGCTTTCTTT.

The V call is TRBV6-5, the J call TRBJ2-5; D gene ambiguous. V was shortened by 4 bases and J by 2 bases, with 2 bases between the two germline ends. The CDR3 loop spans 11 amino acids. CDR1 and CDR2 from the germline V gene are MNHEY and SVGAGI. CDR3 in DNA: TGTGCCAGCAGTTCACAAGAGACCCAGTACTTC. Its protein product is CASSSQETQYF.

The rearrangement uses TRBV7-2 and TRBJ2-3; D is perhaps TRBD2 (5 bases). CDR1 is SGHTA and CDR2 is FQGNSA in the germline V gene. Between the trimmed V and J ends, which lost 0 bases and 3 bases, there was a span of 13 bases. This CDR3 is 16 amino acids long. CDR3 sequence reads: CASSLAPRAVTDTQYF. CDR3 nucleotides: TGTGCCAGCAGCTTAGCACCGAGGGCCGTGACAGATACGCAGTATTTT.

This clone occurred a few times. This rearrangement joins TRBV7-2 to TRBJ1-1; D is unresolved. V lost 5 bases to trimming and J lost 1 base, with 11 bases between them. The CDR3 spans 14 residues. The germline V gene has CDR1 SGHTA and CDR2 FQGNSA. CDR3 sequence: CASSPLSQNTEAFF. CDR3 nucleotide sequence: TGTGCCAGCAGCCCCCTATCTCAGAACACTGAAGCTTTCTTT.

This chain links TRBV27 with TRBJ2-1; D possibly corresponds to TRBD1 (5 bases). The CDR3 is 13 residues long. V was pared by 3 bases and J by 9 bases, with 12 bases between. CDR1 and CDR2 from the germline V gene are MNHEY and SMNVEV (reference sequence). CDR3 region: CASSLGLRPEQFF. The CDR3 DNA sequence: TGTGCCAGCAGTTTGGGGCTTCGGCCTGAGCAGTTCTTC.

This clone has just a few counts. J is TRBJ1-5 and V is TRBV5-4, with 7 bases that match TRBD1. The V gene end was trimmed by 4 bases and the J gene end by 6 bases; junction bases not matched to a gene: 7. Germline CDR1 and CDR2: SGHNT and YYREEE (reference sequence). This CDR3 is 14 amino acids long. Written as DNA, the CDR3 is TGTGCCAGCAGCGAAGGACAGGCGTCTCAGCCCCAGCATTTT. The encoded protein is CASSEGQASQPQHF.

This chain uses TRBV10-3 with TRBJ2-7; D might be TRBD1 (5 bases). The CDR3 is 11 residues long. Germline CDR1 ENHRY, CDR2 SYGVKD. The V and J ends lost 8 bases and 5 bases respectively, with 10 bases between them. CDR3 region: CAISSDNEQYF. The CDR3, as DNA: TGTGCCATCTCCTCGGACAACGAGCAGTACTTC.

This chain joins TRBV6-1 and TRBJ2-7, with a possible D match to TRBD1 (6 bases). The CDR3 spans 15 residues. V lost 6 bases to trimming and J lost 0 bases, with 15 bases between them. Germline lookup yields CDR1 MNHNS and CDR2 SASEGT. This chain's CDR3 is CASRTIDRSSYEQYF. CDR3 DNA sequence: TGTGCCAGCAGGACTATAGACAGGAGCTCCTACGAGCAGTACTTC.

Only one count was recorded for this clone. The rearrangement uses TRBV7-8 and TRBJ1-4; D not certain. Germline V gene lookup returns CDR1 SGHVS and CDR2 FQNEAQ. The CDR3 runs to 14 residues. V shed 2 bases and J shed 8 bases, with 12 bases lying between them. DNA of the CDR3: TGTGCCAGCAGCTTATGGGAGGGTAGCGAAAAACTGTTTTTT. Residues: CASSLWEGSEKLFF.

V usage is TRBV29-1 and J usage is TRBJ1-1; D possibly corresponds to TRBD1 (5 bases). The CDR3 runs 15 residues. V lost 5 bases, J lost 1 base, and 17 bases lay in between. Germline V gives CDR1 SQVTM, CDR2 ANQGSEA. The CDR3 sequence: CSVYGPTTGNTEAFF. CDR3 sequence (DNA): TGCAGCGTTTATGGGCCCACTACAGGGAACACTGAAGCTTTCTTT.

The V gene is TRBV30, the J gene TRBJ2-3, with 7 bases aligning to TRBD1. CDR1 is GTSNPN and CDR2 is SVGIG in the germline V gene (reference sequence). J gave up 6 bases and V 1 base, and 7 bases lay outside the gene matches. CDR3 length: 14 residues. The CDR3 nucleotides read TGTGCCTGGAGTGGACAGGGCCGACGGGATACGCAGTATTTT. Translated, it gives CAWSGQGRRDTQYF.

Only a few counts were recorded for this clone. CDR3 coding DNA: TGTGCCAGCAGTCGGACAGGGGGAAGCACAGATACGCAGTATTTT. Its translation is CASSRTGGSTDTQYF. V is TRBV6-4 and J is TRBJ2-3; 10 nucleotides line up with TRBD1. V trimming: 5 bases; J trimming: 0 bases; junction bases outside the gene matches: 2. CDR3 length: 15 amino acids. Germline V gene lookup returns CDR1 MRHNA and CDR2 SNTAGT.

This sequence joins TRBV19 and TRBJ1-2; 9 bases match TRBD1. V was clipped by 11 bases and J by 8 bases; unmatched bases: 15. CDR3 length: 14 residues. CDR1 is LNHDA, CDR2 SQIVND, per germline (reference sequence). CDR3 in DNA: TGTGCCGGTGCGACAGGGGGTGGGGTAGGAGGCTACACCTTC. This codes for CAGATGGGVGGYTF. The variable domain in full, completed from reference TRBV19 and TRBJ1-2, reads DGGITQSPKYLFRKEGQNVTLSCEQNLNHDAMYWYRQDPGQGLRLIYYSQIVNDFQKGDIAEGYSVSREKKESFPLTVTSAQKNPTAFYLCAGATGGGVGGYTFGSGTRLTVV.

This chain connects TRBV13 to TRBJ1-6; D not certain. There are 12 residues in the CDR3. Deletions cut 4 bases from V and 10 bases from J, with 8 bases between. The germline CDR1 and CDR2 sequences are PRHDT and FYEKMQ (reference sequence). In DNA, the CDR3 is TGTGCCAGCAGCTATCCCGGGTCACCCCTCCACTTT. This encodes CASSYPGSPLHF. Full variable domain (rest looked up from reference TRBV13 and TRBJ1-6): AAGVIQSPRHLIKEKRETATLKCYPIPRHDTVYWYQQGPGQDPQFLISFYEKMQSDKGSIPDRFSAQQFSDYHSELNMSSLELGDSALYFCASSYPGSPLHFGNGTRLTVT.

V is TRBV25-1 and J is TRBJ2-5, with 9 nucleotides matching TRBD1. The CDR3 is made up of 15 amino acids. The germline CDR1 and CDR2 sequences are MGHDK and SYGVNS. Unmatched junction bases numbered 9, after V lost 5 bases and J lost 5 bases. The CDR3 spells CASSNTQGARETQYF. The CDR3 DNA reads TGTGCCAGCAGTAACACACAGGGGGCGCGGGAGACCCAGTACTTC. The full variable domain, with the rest looked up from reference TRBV25-1 and TRBJ2-5, is EADIYQTPRYLVIGTGKKITLECSQTMGHDKMYWYQQDPGMELHLIHYSYGVNSTEKGDLSSESTVSRIRTEHFPLTLESARPSHTSQYLCASSNTQGARETQYFGPGTRLLVL.

The sample holds one count of this clone. V is TRBV12-5 and J is TRBJ1-2; no clear D. Germline CDR1 reads LGHNT; CDR2 reads FRNRAP. The length of the CDR3 is 16 residues. V was clipped by 4 bases and J by 4 bases, with 19 bases between them. This CDR3 reads CASGSTHWTDSYGYTF. The DNA for the CDR3 is TGTGCTAGTGGTTCTACCCACTGGACTGATAGCTATGGCTACACCTTC.

This chain's CDR3 is CASSLDRGNNQPQHF. As DNA, the CDR3 is TGTGCCAGCAGCTTAGACAGGGGGAACAATCAGCCCCAGCATTTT. The chain carries TRBV7-2 and TRBJ1-5, with 8 bases that match TRBD1. This CDR3 has 15 residues. With V trimmed by 1 base and J by 3 bases, 2 bases remained unmatched. Germline V CDR1 and CDR2: SGHTA, FQGNSA.

This clone was counted ten times or more. This chain connects TRBV5-5 to TRBJ2-7; TRBD1 agrees at 8 bases. This CDR3 spans 15 amino acids. Germline values: CDR1 SGHKS, CDR2 YYEKEE (reference sequence). After removal of 1 base from V and 0 bases from J, the junction contained 3 bases not matched to a gene. The CDR3 region is CASSLKTGASYEQYF. The CDR3 bases are TGTGCCAGCAGCTTGAAGACAGGGGCCTCCTACGAGCAGTACTTC.

The chain recombines TRBV27 with TRBJ2-7, with D perhaps matching TRBD2 (6 bases). Germline CDR1 reads MNHEY; CDR2 reads SMNVEV (reference sequence). The V gene lost 5 bases and the J gene lost 4 bases, with 12 bases spanning the gap. CDR3 size: 13 residues. The CDR3 region is CASSVPGGYEQYF. Written as DNA, the CDR3 is TGTGCCAGCAGTGTCCCTGGGGGGTACGAGCAGTACTTC.

The V and J genes are TRBV11-3 and TRBJ2-1; weak D call: TRBD2 (6 bases). V was clipped by 1 base and J by 0 bases, with 10 bases between them. The CDR3 is 16 residues long. The germline V gene encodes CDR1 SGHNT and CDR2 YENEEA. The CDR3 nucleotides read TGTGCCAGCAGCTTAGGGGGACTTAGCTCCTACAATGAGCAGTTCTTC. Translated: CASSLGGLSSYNEQFF.

This sequence joins TRBV5-1 and TRBJ1-2, with TRBD1 as a possible D gene (5 bases). CDR1 is SGHRS and CDR2 is YFSETQ in the germline V gene. Trimming shortened V by 1 base and J by 4 bases, and 14 bases separated the two germline ends. The CDR3 is 15 amino acids. CDR3 sequence reads: CASSLLTGLLYGYTF. The CDR3 bases are TGCGCCAGCAGCTTGTTAACAGGCCTACTCTATGGCTACACCTTC.